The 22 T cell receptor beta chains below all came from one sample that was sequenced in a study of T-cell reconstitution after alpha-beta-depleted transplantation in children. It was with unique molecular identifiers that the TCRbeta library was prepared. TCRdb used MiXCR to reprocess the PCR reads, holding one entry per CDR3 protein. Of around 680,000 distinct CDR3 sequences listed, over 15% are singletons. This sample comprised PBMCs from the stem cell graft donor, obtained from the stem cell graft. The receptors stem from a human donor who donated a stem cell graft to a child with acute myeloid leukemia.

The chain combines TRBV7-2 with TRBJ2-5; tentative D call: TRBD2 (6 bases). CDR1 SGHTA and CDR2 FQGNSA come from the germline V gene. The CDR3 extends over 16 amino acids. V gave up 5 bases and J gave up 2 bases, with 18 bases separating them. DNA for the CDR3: TGTGCCAGCAGCACAAAGGCCCTGGGACTTCAAGAGACCCAGTACTTC. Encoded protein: CASSTKALGLQETQYF.

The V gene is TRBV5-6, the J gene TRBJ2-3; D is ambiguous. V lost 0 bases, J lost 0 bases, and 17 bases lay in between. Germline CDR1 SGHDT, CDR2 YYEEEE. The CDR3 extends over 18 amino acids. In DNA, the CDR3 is TGTGCCAGCAGCTTGGCCTACGTCTTGGGTACAAGCACAGATACGCAGTATTTT. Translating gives CASSLAYVLGTSTDTQYF.

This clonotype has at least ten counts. CDR3: CSATGLFPEAFF. The CDR3 DNA reads as TGCAGTGCTACTGGACTTTTCCCGGAGGCTTTCTTT. The genes are TRBV20-1 and TRBJ1-1; no clear D gene. Per germline, CDR1 DFQATT and CDR2 SNEGSKA (reference sequence). The CDR3 sequence is 12 residues long. V was pared by 4 bases and J by 11 bases, with 17 bases between.

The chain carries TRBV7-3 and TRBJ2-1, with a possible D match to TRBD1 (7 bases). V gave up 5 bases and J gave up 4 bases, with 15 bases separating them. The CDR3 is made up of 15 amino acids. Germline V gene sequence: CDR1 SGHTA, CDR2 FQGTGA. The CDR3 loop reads CASSQLQGGYNEQFF. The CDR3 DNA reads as TGTGCCAGCAGCCAACTTCAGGGGGGTTACAATGAGCAGTTCTTC. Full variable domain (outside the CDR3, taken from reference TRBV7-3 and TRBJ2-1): GAGVSQTPSNKVTEKGKYVELRCDPISGHTALYWYRQSLGQGPEFLIYFQGTGAADDSGLPNDRFFAVRPEGSVSTLKIQRTERGDSAVYLCASSQLQGGYNEQFFGPGTRLTVL.

The CDR3 sequence is CASRYRDGDNEQFF. The CDR3 region has the DNA TGCGCCAGCAGGTACCGGGACGGCGACAATGAGCAGTTCTTC. The gene calls are TRBV5-1 and TRBJ2-1, with D perhaps given as TRBD1 or TRBD2 (5 bases each). Germline V lookup: CDR1 SGHRS, CDR2 YFSETQ. The CDR3 is 14 amino acids. V shed 5 bases and J shed 5 bases, with 14 bases lying between them. Filled out from reference TRBV5-1 and TRBJ2-1, the complete variable domain reads KAGVTQTPRYLIKTRGQQVTLSCSPISGHRSVSWYQQTPGQGLQFLFEYFSETQRNKGNFPGRFSGRQFSNSRSEMNVSTLELGDSALYLCASRYRDGDNEQFFGPGTRLTVL.

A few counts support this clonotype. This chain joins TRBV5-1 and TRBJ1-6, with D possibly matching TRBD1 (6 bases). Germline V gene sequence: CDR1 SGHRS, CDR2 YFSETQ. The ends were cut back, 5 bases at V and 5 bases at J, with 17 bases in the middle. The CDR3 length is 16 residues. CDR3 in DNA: TGCGCCAGCAGTTATACTACAGGGTACGATAATTCACCCCTCCACTTT. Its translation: CASSYTTGYDNSPLHF.

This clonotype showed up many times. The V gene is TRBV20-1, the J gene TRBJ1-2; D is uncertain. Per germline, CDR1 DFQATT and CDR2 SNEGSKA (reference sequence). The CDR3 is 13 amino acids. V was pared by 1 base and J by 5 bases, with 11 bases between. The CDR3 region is CSARAGEAYGYTF. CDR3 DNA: TGCAGTGCTAGAGCCGGGGAGGCGTATGGCTACACCTTC.

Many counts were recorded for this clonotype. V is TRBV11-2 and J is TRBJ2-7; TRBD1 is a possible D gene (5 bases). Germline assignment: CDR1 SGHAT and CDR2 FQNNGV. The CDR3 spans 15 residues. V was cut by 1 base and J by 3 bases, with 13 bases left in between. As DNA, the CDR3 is TGTGCCAGCAGCTTAGGGGCAGGGTCTGGCTACGAGCAGTACGTC. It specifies CASSLGAGSGYEQYV.

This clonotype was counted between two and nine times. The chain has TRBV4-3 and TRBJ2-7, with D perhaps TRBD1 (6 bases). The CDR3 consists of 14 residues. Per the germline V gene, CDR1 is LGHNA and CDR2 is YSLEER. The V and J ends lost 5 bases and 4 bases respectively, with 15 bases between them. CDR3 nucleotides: TGCGCCAGCAGCACCGACAGGTGGGGGTACGAGCAGTACTTC. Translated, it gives CASSTDRWGYEQYF.

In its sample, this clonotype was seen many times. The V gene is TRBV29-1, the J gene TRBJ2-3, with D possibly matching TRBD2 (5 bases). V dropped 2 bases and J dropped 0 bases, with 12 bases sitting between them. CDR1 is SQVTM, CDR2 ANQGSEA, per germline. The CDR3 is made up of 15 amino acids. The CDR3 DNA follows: TGCAGCGTTGAATTGGGAACGGGGAGCACAGATACGCAGTATTTT. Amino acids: CSVELGTGSTDTQYF.

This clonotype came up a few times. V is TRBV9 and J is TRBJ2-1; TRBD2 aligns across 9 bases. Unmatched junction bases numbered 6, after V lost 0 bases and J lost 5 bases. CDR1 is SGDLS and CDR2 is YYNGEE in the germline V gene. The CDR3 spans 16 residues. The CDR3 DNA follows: TGTGCCAGCAGCGTAGATCCAGCGGGGGGCGACAATGAGCAGTTCTTC. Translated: CASSVDPAGGDNEQFF.

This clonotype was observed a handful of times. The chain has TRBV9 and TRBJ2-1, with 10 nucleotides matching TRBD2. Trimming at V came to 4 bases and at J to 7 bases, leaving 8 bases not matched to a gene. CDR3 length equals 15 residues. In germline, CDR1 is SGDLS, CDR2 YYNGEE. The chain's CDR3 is CASSRAGGPLNEQFF. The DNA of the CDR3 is TGTGCCAGCAGCAGAGCGGGGGGGCCTTTGAATGAGCAGTTCTTC.

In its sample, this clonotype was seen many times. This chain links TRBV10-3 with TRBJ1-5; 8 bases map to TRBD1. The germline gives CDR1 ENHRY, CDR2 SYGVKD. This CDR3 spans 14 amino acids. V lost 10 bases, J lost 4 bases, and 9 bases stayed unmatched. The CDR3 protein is CATAEDRVNQPQHF. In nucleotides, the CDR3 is TGTGCCACCGCAGAGGACAGGGTTAATCAGCCCCAGCATTTT.

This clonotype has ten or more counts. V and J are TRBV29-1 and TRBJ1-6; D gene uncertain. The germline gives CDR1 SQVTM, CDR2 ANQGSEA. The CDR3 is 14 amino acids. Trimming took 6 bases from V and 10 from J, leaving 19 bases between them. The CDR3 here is CSVAAGPPGSPLHF. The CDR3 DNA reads TGCAGCGTCGCCGCGGGTCCACCGGGGTCACCCCTCCACTTT.

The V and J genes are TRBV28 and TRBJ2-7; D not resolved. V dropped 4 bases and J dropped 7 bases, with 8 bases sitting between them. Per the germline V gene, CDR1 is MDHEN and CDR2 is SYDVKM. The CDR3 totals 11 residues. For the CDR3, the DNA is TGTGCCAGCAGTTCCACCGTAGAGCAGTACGTC. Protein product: CASSSTVEQYV.

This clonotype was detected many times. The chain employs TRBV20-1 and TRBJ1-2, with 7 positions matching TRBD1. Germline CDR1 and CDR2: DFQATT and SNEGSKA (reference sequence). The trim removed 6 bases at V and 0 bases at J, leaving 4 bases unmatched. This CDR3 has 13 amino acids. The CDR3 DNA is TGCAGTGCCCGGGACAGATCTAACTATGGCTACACCTTC. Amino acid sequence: CSARDRSNYGYTF.

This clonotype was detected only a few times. The CDR3 reads CASSFSGHLNQPQHF. CDR3 coding DNA: TGTGCCAGCAGCTTCTCTGGACACCTCAATCAGCCCCAGCATTTT. This chain links TRBV7-2 with TRBJ1-5; perhaps TRBD1 as D (5 bases). There are 15 residues in the CDR3. V shed 3 bases and J shed 3 bases, with 12 bases lying between them. Germline CDR1 is SGHTA and CDR2 is FQGNSA. Drawing the rest from reference TRBV7-2 and TRBJ1-5, the complete variable domain is GAGVSQSPSNKVTEKGKDVELRCDPISGHTALYWYRQSLGQGLEFLIYFQGNSAPDKSGLPSDRFSAERTGGSVSTLTIQRTQQEDSAVYLCASSFSGHLNQPQHFGDGTRLSIL.

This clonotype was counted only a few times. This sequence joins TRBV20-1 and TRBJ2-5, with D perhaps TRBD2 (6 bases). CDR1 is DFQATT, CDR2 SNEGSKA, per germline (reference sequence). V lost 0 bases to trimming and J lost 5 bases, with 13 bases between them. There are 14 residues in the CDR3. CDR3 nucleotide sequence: TGCAGTGCTAGAGATCCGGACTATGGGGAGACCCAGTACTTC. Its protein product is CSARDPDYGETQYF.

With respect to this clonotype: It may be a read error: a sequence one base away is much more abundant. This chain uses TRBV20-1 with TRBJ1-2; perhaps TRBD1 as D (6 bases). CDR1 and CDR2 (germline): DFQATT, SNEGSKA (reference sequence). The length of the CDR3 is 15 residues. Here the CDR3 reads CGARGRRGGIDGYTF. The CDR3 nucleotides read TGCGGTGCTAGAGGACGGCGAGGGGGGATCGATGGCTACACCTTC.

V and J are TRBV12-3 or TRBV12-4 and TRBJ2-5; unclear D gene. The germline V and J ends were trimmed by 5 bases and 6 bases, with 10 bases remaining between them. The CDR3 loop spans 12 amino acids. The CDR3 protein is CASSHVLKTQYF. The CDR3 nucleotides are TGTGCCAGCAGTCACGTTTTAAAGACCCAGTACTTC.

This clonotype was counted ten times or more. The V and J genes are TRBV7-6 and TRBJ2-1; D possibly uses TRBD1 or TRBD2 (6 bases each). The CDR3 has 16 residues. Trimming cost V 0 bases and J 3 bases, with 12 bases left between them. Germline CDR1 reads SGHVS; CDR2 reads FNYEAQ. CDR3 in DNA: TGTGCCAGCAGCTTAGCGCGGGAAGGGGGCTACAATGAGCAGTTCTTC. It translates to CASSLAREGGYNEQFF.

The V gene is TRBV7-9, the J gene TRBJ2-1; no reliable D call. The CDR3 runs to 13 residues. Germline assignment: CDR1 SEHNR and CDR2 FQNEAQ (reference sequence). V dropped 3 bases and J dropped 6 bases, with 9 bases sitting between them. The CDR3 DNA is TGTGCCAGCAGCTTTGTGCGCGGCAATGAGCAGTTCTTC. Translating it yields CASSFVRGNEQFF. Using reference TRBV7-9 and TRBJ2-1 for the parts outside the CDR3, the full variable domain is DTGVSQNPRHKITKRGQNVTFRCDPISEHNRLYWYRQTLGQGPEFLTYFQNEAQLEKSRLLSDRFSAERPKGSFSTLEIQRTEQGDSAMYLCASSFVRGNEQFFGPGTRLTVL.